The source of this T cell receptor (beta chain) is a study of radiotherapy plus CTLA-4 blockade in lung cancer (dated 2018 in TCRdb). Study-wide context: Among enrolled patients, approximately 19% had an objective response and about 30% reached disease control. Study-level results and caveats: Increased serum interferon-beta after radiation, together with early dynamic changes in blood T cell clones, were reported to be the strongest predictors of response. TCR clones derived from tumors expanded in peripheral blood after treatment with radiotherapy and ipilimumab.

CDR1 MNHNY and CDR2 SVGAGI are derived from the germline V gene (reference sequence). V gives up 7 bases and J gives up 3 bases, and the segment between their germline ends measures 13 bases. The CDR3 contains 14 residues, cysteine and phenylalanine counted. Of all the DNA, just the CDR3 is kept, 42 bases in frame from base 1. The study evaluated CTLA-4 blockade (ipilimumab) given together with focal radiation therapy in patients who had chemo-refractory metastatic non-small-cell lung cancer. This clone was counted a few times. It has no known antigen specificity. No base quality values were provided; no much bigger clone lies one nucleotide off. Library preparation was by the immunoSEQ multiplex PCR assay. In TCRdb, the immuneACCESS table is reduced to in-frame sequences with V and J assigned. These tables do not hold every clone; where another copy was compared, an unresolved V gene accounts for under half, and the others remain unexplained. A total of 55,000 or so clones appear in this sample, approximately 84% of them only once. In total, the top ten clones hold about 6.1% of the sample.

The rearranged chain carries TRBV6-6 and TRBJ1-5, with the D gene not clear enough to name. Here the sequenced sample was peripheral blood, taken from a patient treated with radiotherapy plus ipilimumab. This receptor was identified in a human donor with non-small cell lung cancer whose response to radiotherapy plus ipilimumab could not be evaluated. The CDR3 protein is CASMSADFNQPQHF. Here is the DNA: TGTGCCAGCATGTCGGCCGACTTCAATCAGCCCCAGCATTTT.